These 4 T cell receptor beta chains were sequenced from one sample in a study of blood T cell repertoires in COVID-19 (dated by TCRdb to the early 2020s). The library was obtained by the immunoSEQ multiplex PCR assay. TCRdb took over this immuneACCESS table, retaining in-frame rearrangements with V and J assigned. Such tables are incomplete; in checked studies, under half of the missing clones stem from an unresolved V gene, and the remainder is unexplained. The table for this sample lists under 450,000 clones; around nine tenths of them were counted only once. The ten largest make up 7% to 7.5% of the sample. The sample was peripheral blood. All receptors derive from a woman aged 55-70 years with COVID-19, enrolled during active disease.

The gene calls are TRBV5-1 and TRBJ1-4, with D maybe TRBD1 (6 bases). V dropped 8 bases and J dropped 0 bases, with 11 bases sitting between them. The CDR3 has 14 residues. Germline V gene lookup returns CDR1 SGHRS and CDR2 YFSETQ. CDR3 sequence reads: CASQQGSTNEKLFF. The CDR3 nucleotides are TGCGCCAGTCAACAGGGATCAACTAATGAAAAACTGTTTTTT.

This clone has just a few counts. Within the sample, other DNA sequences also encode this same CDR3. The chain joins TRBV6-5 to TRBJ1-1, with D unclear. Trimming took 8 bases from V and 5 from J, leaving 12 bases between them. CDR1 and CDR2 (germline): MNHEY, SVGAGI. The CDR3 loop spans 12 amino acids. The CDR3 loop is CASFRPGTEAFF. The CDR3 DNA follows: TGTGCCAGCTTCCGACCGGGGACTGAAGCTTTCTTT.

Many counts were recorded for this clone. The chain has TRBV11-2 and TRBJ2-7; D is uncertain. CDR1 is SGHAT and CDR2 is FQNNGV in the germline V gene. Between the trimmed V and J ends, which lost 1 base and 7 bases, there was a span of 8 bases. The CDR3 spans 12 residues. The CDR3 region has the DNA TGTGCCAGCAGCTTAGGGGCATTAGAGCAGTACTTC. This gives the protein CASSLGALEQYF.

This clone was found a few times. This rearrangement joins TRBV19 to TRBJ1-2; D may be TRBD1 (5 bases). The germline V gene encodes CDR1 LNHDA and CDR2 SQIVND (reference sequence). The CDR3 runs 16 residues. Trimming took off 2 bases at V and 3 bases at J, with 16 bases between the two ends. The CDR3 DNA sequence: TGTGCCAGTAGTATAAGCTGGGGGGGAAGAGACTATGGCTACACCTTC. This translates into CASSISWGGRDYGYTF.